Presented here are 14 T cell receptor beta chains from one specimen sequenced in a study. One entry per CDR3 protein, called by TCRdb with MiXCR from the 5' RACE reads. The sample yields about 54,000 distinct CDR3 sequences, under 20% seen once. Sequenced: naive CD4+ T cells sorted from blood. The sample's subset: naive CD4+ T cells, CD4+CD45RA+CD25-. These receptors were obtained from a female donor with breast cancer.

The gene calls are TRBV7-2 and TRBJ2-7; 8 bases are a match to TRBD1. J lost 6 bases, V lost 6 bases, and 10 bases had no gene match. Germline V gives CDR1 SGHTA, CDR2 FQGNSA. This CDR3 is 14 amino acids long. CDR3 region: CASRFDRGAVEQYF. The DNA for the CDR3 is TGTGCCAGCAGATTCGACAGGGGTGCAGTCGAGCAGTACTTC. Full variable domain (outside the CDR3, taken from reference TRBV7-2 and TRBJ2-7): GAGVSQSPSNKVTEKGKDVELRCDPISGHTALYWYRQSLGQGLEFLIYFQGNSAPDKSGLPSDRFSAERTGGSVSTLTIQRTQQEDSAVYLCASRFDRGAVEQYFGPGTRLTVT.

The gene calls are TRBV5-1 and TRBJ2-1, with TRBD2 matching over 13 bases. This CDR3 spans 16 amino acids. Germline V lookup: CDR1 SGHRS, CDR2 YFSETQ. The V gene end was trimmed by 2 bases and the J gene end by 7 bases; junction bases not matched to a gene: 6. The DNA for the CDR3 is TGCGCCAGCAGCTTCGGACTAGCGGGAGAGTATAATGAGCAGTTCTTC. It translates to CASSFGLAGEYNEQFF.

This clonotype was observed a single time. Since the CDR3 does not end with the conserved phenylalanine or tryptophan, this likely comes from a read error. V gene TRBV5-1 combines with J gene TRBJ2-3; either TRBD1 or TRBD2 may fit D (5 bases each). This CDR3 spans 17 amino acids. V gave up 4 bases and J gave up 2 bases, with 20 bases separating them. The germline V gene has CDR1 SGHRS and CDR2 YFSETQ. The CDR3 coding sequence is TGCGCCAGCAGCGGTGGGTTCCCGGGACCCTCCACAGATACGCAGTATCTT. Translated, it gives CASSGGFPGPSTDTQYL.

This clonotype was seen only a few times. The genes are TRBV6-1 and TRBJ1-5, with a weak D call TRBD1 (5 bases). The CDR3 has 15 amino acids. Germline V gene lookup returns CDR1 MNHNS and CDR2 SASEGT. Trimming cost V 7 bases and J 0 bases, with 13 bases left between them. DNA for the CDR3: TGTGCCAGCACCCTCGGGACGGCTAGCAATCAGCCCCAGCATTTT. The encoded protein is CASTLGTASNQPQHF.

Regarding this clonotype: Since a much larger clone is just one base distant, this may be a read error. This rearrangement joins TRBV5-1 to TRBJ2-1; D is undetermined. The CDR3 loop spans 13 amino acids. Germline CDR1 SGHRS, CDR2 YFSETQ. In DNA form, the CDR3 reads TGCGCCAGCATGGTCGGTCTCAACAATGAGCCGTTCTTC. It is translated as CASMVGLNNEPFF.

At least ten counts were recorded for this clonotype. CDR3 sequence reads: CASSLGGSQETQYF. CDR3 DNA: TGCGCCAGCAGCCTGGGAGGGTCCCAAGAGACCCAGTACTTC. The V and J genes are TRBV5-1 and TRBJ2-5; TRBD2 matches 7 bases. Germline values: CDR1 SGHRS, CDR2 YFSETQ. The CDR3 runs 14 residues. V trimming: 4 bases; J trimming: 1 base; junction bases outside the gene matches: 4.

The chain combines TRBV28 with TRBJ1-5; the D is unclear. Germline lookup yields CDR1 MDHEN and CDR2 SYDVKM. The length of the CDR3 is 15 residues. V lost 5 bases, J lost 4 bases, and 15 bases lay in between. The CDR3 DNA reads TGTGCCAGCAGTCCAAGACGGATCGGTAATCAGCCCCAGCATTTT. Translation gives CASSPRRIGNQPQHF.

This clonotype has only a few counts. J is TRBJ2-5 and V is TRBV12-3 or TRBV12-4, with 14 bases matching TRBD2. This CDR3 has 16 residues. V lost 5 bases and J lost 5; bases outside the gene matches: 7. The CDR3 sequence: CASSLGTSGSSETQYF. CDR3 in DNA: TGTGCCAGCAGTCTGGGGACTAGCGGGAGTTCGGAGACCCAGTACTTC.

In this sample, this clonotype turned up many times. The chain joins TRBV25-1 to TRBJ2-1, with 10 bases that match TRBD2. CDR1 is MGHDK and CDR2 is SYGVNS in the germline V gene. With V trimmed by 7 bases and J by 3 bases, 6 bases remained unmatched. This CDR3 spans 15 amino acids. Written as DNA, the CDR3 is TGTGCCAGCACTAAGCGGGAGGGGGGCTACAATGAGCAGTTCTTC. It specifies CASTKREGGYNEQFF.

This clonotype was observed a few times. CDR3 amino acids: CASSYGGRIYGYTF. The CDR3 DNA follows: TGTGCCAGCAGTTACGGGGGGCGCATCTATGGCTACACCTTC. The chain couples TRBV6-2 or TRBV6-3 to TRBJ1-2; D possibly corresponds to TRBD1 (6 bases). Looked up from germline, CDR1 is MNHEY and CDR2 is SVGEGT. This CDR3 contains 14 residues. V was pared by 2 bases and J by 4 bases, with 11 bases between.

J is TRBJ1-2 and V is TRBV20-1; 12 bases agree with TRBD1. V trimming: 7 bases; J trimming: 7 bases; junction bases outside the gene matches: 7. Germline values: CDR1 DFQATT, CDR2 SNEGSKA (reference sequence). The CDR3 totals 13 residues. CDR3 residues: CSVGQGARGGYTF. CDR3 DNA sequence: TGCAGTGTGGGACAGGGGGCTCGCGGTGGCTACACCTTC.

Only a few counts were recorded for this clonotype. A read error is possible here, since a much larger clone lies one base away. J is TRBJ2-5 and V is TRBV29-1; 8 nucleotides line up with TRBD1. This CDR3 contains 14 residues. The V segment lost 7 bases and the J segment 5 bases; nucleotides outside the gene matches: 12. CDR1 is SQVTM and CDR2 is ANQGSEA in the germline V gene. As DNA, the CDR3 is TGCAGCGCTGATGGGGCAGGGGGCACGGAGACCCAGTACTTC. Encoded protein: CSADGAGGTETQYF.

This clonotype was found a few times. The chain links TRBV6-6 to TRBJ1-1; D unclear. The germline V and J ends were trimmed by 2 bases and 0 bases, with 13 bases remaining between them. The germline CDR1 and CDR2 sequences are MNHNY and SVGAGI (reference sequence). The CDR3 covers 16 residues. The CDR3 region is CASSYPRLGMNTEAFF. CDR3 DNA: TGTGCCAGCAGTTACCCCCGACTGGGAATGAACACTGAAGCTTTCTTT.

On this clonotype: A much bigger clone sits one base away, suggesting this may be a read error. The chain uses TRBV20-1 and TRBJ2-5, with D tentatively TRBD1 (6 bases). This CDR3 spans 15 amino acids. CDR1 is DFQATT, CDR2 SNEGSKA, per germline (reference sequence). Here the CDR3 reads CSARVGGAAGETLYF. CDR3 DNA: TGCAGTGCTAGAGTGGGCGGTGCGGCAGGGGAGACCCTGTACTTC.